This entry lists 27 T cell receptor beta chains sequenced from one sample in a study of T and B cells in COVID-19 patients. From blood, 250-500 ng of genomic DNA served as TRB template. TRB rearrangements were amplified by multiplex PCR with BIOMED2 TRB-A/B primers. TCRdb recomputed calls from the multiplex PCR reads with MiXCR, one row per CDR3 protein. The sample comprises more than 9,000 distinct CDR3 sequences, about 31% of which are singletons, and 25% to 35% rests with the top ten. Sequencing was done on a sample of blood. The source of these receptors is a human donor who had recovered from COVID-19.

A note on this clonotype: At one end the junction does not follow the germline gene, possibly because of a read error. The J gene is TRBJ2-1, the V gene TRBV24-1, with D unresolved. The CDR3 is 16 residues long. Germline V gives CDR1 KGHDR, CDR2 SFDVKD. The CDR3 DNA reads TGTGCCATCAGTGACCGGACGACCAGCTCCTACAATGAGCAGTTCTTC. This encodes CAISDRTTSSYNEQFF.

The sample holds a few counts of this clonotype. V usage is TRBV18 and J usage is TRBJ1-2; no definite D call. V was clipped by 1 base and J by 4 bases, with 13 bases between them. This CDR3 spans 15 amino acids. In germline, CDR1 is KGHSH, CDR2 LQKENI. Written as DNA, the CDR3 is TGTGCCAGCTCACCACGAACAGATTCCCTCTATGGCTACACCTTC. Translation: CASSPRTDSLYGYTF.

The rearrangement links TRBV5-6 to TRBJ1-4; tentatively, D is TRBD1 (6 bases). The CDR3 consists of 15 residues. Germline V gene sequence: CDR1 SGHDT, CDR2 YYEEEE. Trimming pared 1 base from V and 10 bases from J, leaving 17 bases between. The CDR3 DNA reads as TGTGCCAGCAGCTTGACGGGGGGGCACGGCGGAAAACTGTTTTTT. It encodes CASSLTGGHGGKLFF.

The chain couples TRBV28 to TRBJ1-5; D unresolved. CDR3 length equals 11 residues. V was cut by 6 bases and J by 6 bases, with 6 bases left in between. Germline assignment: CDR1 MDHEN and CDR2 SYDVKM. In DNA form, the CDR3 reads TGTGCCAGCAGCCGGTTTCAGCCCCAGCATTTT. Encoded protein: CASSRFQPQHF.

CDR3 protein: CASSEGPPGTGQETQYF. The CDR3 DNA sequence: TGTGCCAGCAGTGAAGGACCTCCCGGGACAGGGCAAGAGACCCAGTACTTC. V gene TRBV6-1 combines with J gene TRBJ2-5; 9 bases map to TRBD1. This CDR3 is built from 17 residues. V gave up 1 base and J gave up 2 bases; unmatched junction bases: 8. CDR1 and CDR2 (germline): MNHNS, SASEGT.

This clonotype was detected only a few times. V gene TRBV5-6 combines with J gene TRBJ2-6; D perhaps matches TRBD1 (6 bases). V lost 0 bases and J 1 base, leaving 8 bases between the germline ends. The length of the CDR3 is 16 residues. Looked up from germline, CDR1 is SGHDT and CDR2 is YYEEEE. CDR3 in amino acids: CASSLGGRSGANVLTF. CDR3 coding DNA: TGTGCCAGCAGCTTGGGGGGGCGTTCTGGGGCCAACGTCCTGACTTTC.

This clonotype came up many times. The genes are TRBV6-2 or TRBV6-3 and TRBJ2-2; D possibly corresponds to TRBD1 (5 bases). CDR1 and CDR2 (germline): MNHEY, SVGEGT. The CDR3 has 20 residues. V dropped 5 bases and J dropped 1 base, with 26 bases sitting between them. The CDR3 loop reads CASSRGVWIGAKGNTGELFF. CDR3 DNA sequence: TGTGCCAGCAGTCGAGGTGTATGGATAGGGGCGAAGGGGAACACCGGGGAGCTGTTTTTT.

This chain links TRBV14 with TRBJ2-7, with 7 positions matching TRBD1. After removal of 4 bases from V and 5 bases from J, the junction contained 8 bases not matched to a gene. The CDR3 is 14 residues long. The germline V gene has CDR1 SGHDN and CDR2 FVKESK. The CDR3: CASSRRQGWDEQYF. The CDR3 DNA is TGTGCCAGCAGCCGCCGACAGGGATGGGACGAGCAGTACTTC.

This clonotype was seen a handful of times. This CDR3 is CASSIDSGNEQFF. DNA for the CDR3: TGTGCCAGTAGTATAGATTCCGGGAATGAGCAGTTCTTC. The genes are TRBV19 and TRBJ2-1; D is unresolved. Germline V lookup: CDR1 LNHDA, CDR2 SQIVND (reference sequence). The CDR3 runs 13 residues. V lost 0 bases to trimming and J lost 7 bases, with 7 bases between them. Full variable domain (missing parts from reference TRBV19 and TRBJ2-1): DGGITQSPKYLFRKEGQNVTLSCEQNLNHDAMYWYRQDPGQGLRLIYYSQIVNDFQKGDIAEGYSVSREKKESFPLTVTSAQKNPTAFYLCASSIDSGNEQFFGPGTRLTVL.

J is TRBJ1-2 and V is TRBV12-3 or TRBV12-4, with a possible D match to TRBD1 (6 bases). CDR3 length: 15 amino acids. V lost 1 base and J lost 4, with 13 bases in between. The chain's CDR3 is CASSLGGAPGYGYTF. The CDR3 DNA is TGTGCCAGCAGTTTAGGGGGGGCGCCTGGCTATGGCTACACCTTC.

This clonotype was seen many times. This chain uses TRBV6-6 with TRBJ2-7, with D possibly called TRBD1 or TRBD2 (5 bases each). CDR1 and CDR2 (germline): MNHNY, SVGAGI (reference sequence). The CDR3 has 15 residues. V gave up 2 bases and J gave up 0 bases, with 11 bases separating them. Here the CDR3 DNA reads TGTGCCAGCAGTTACGAGGGGCCAAGCTCCTACGAGCAGTACGTC. As protein: CASSYEGPSSYEQYV.

Concerning this clonotype itself: A read error may be the cause here, since a much bigger clone is one base away. This rearrangement joins TRBV15 to TRBJ2-7; D call uncertain. Per germline, CDR1 LNHNV and CDR2 YYDKDF (reference sequence). The CDR3 loop spans 16 amino acids. Trimming removed 5 bases from V and 7 bases from J, with 24 bases in between. In DNA form, the CDR3 reads TGTGCCACCAGCGGACCCTGGGGTTCCTCCTACAATGAGCAGTACTTC. It translates to CATSGPWGSSYNEQYF.

This chain links TRBV7-9 with TRBJ1-3; D gene uncertain. The CDR3 has 13 residues. Germline-derived CDR1 and CDR2 are SEHNR and FQNEAQ (reference sequence). Trimming cost V 0 bases and J 9 bases, with 9 bases left between them. This CDR3 is CASSLAEFGTIYF. CDR3 bases: TGTGCCAGCAGCTTAGCTGAATTCGGCACCATATATTTT.

This clonotype was counted between two and nine times. This chain links TRBV18 with TRBJ1-2; D not certain. V dropped 2 bases and J dropped 0 bases, with 16 bases sitting between them. CDR1 is KGHSH and CDR2 is LQKENI in the germline V gene. This CDR3 contains 17 residues. CDR3 coding DNA: TGTGCCAGCTCACCATTAGAGGCAGGAACTGCTAACTATGGCTACACCTTC. Protein: CASSPLEAGTANYGYTF.

This clonotype was counted ten times or more. This chain joins TRBV15 and TRBJ2-5; 9 bases agree with TRBD2. Looked up from germline, CDR1 is LNHNV and CDR2 is YYDKDF (reference sequence). V shed 0 bases and J 5 bases; nucleotides not matched to a gene: 10. The CDR3 extends over 17 amino acids. For the CDR3, the DNA is TGTGCCACCAGCAGAGAAGGTAGCGGGAGCGCTCAGGAGACCCAGTACTTC. Translated, it gives CATSREGSGSAQETQYF.

This rearrangement joins TRBV20-1 to TRBJ2-3, with D possibly being TRBD1 or TRBD2 (5 bases each). V was cut by 1 base and J by 0 bases, with 8 bases left in between. Germline CDR1 and CDR2: DFQATT and SNEGSKA (reference sequence). The CDR3 length is 14 residues. CDR3 amino acids: CSARVGVSTDTQYF. The CDR3 DNA reads as TGCAGTGCTAGAGTGGGGGTTAGCACAGATACGCAGTATTTT.

This clonotype was detected a few times. The V call is TRBV5-5, the J call TRBJ2-7; D might be TRBD1 (5 bases). The CDR3 has 15 amino acids. Germline CDR1 SGHKS, CDR2 YYEKEE (reference sequence). V lost 0 bases to trimming and J lost 9 bases, with 19 bases between them. The CDR3 DNA follows: TGTGCCAGCAGCTTGGATTGGCAGGGAATTTTCGGGCAGTACTTC. It translates to CASSLDWQGIFGQYF.

This clonotype appeared many times. The chain combines TRBV6-2 or TRBV6-3 with TRBJ1-4; weak D call: TRBD1 (5 bases). Germline loops: CDR1 MNHEY, CDR2 SVGEGT. V lost 1 base, J lost 8 bases, and 5 bases lay in between. This CDR3 region has 12 residues. The CDR3 bases are TGTGCCAGCAGTTACTACAGGGAAAAACTGTTTTTT. This codes for CASSYYREKLFF.

This rearrangement joins TRBV6-4 to TRBJ2-1, with D unclear. This CDR3 contains 14 residues. The V end lost 2 bases, the J end lost 6 bases, and 11 bases lay between the germline ends. CDR1 is MRHNA and CDR2 is SNTAGT in the germline V gene. Written as DNA, the CDR3 is TGTGCCAGCAGTGACCCGGGTCGGAGCAATGAGCAGTTCTTC. Amino acids: CASSDPGRSNEQFF.

This clonotype was detected only a few times. This chain connects TRBV11-2 to TRBJ2-7; D gene unclear. CDR1 and CDR2 (germline): SGHAT, FQNNGV. This CDR3 is built from 11 residues. V lost 5 bases and J 1 base, leaving 3 bases between the germline ends. CDR3: CASSPSYEQYF. CDR3 bases: TGTGCCAGCAGCCCATCCTACGAGCAGTACTTC.

This clonotype is termed medium-sized (0.01 to 0.1%). This chain uses TRBV19 with TRBJ2-5; perhaps TRBD1 as D (6 bases). V was pared by 3 bases and J by 3 bases, with 14 bases between. The germline gives CDR1 LNHDA, CDR2 SQIVND (reference sequence). CDR3 length equals 15 residues. CDR3 nucleotide sequence: TGTGCCAGTAGTATCTGGGGGCGCGGAGAAGAGACCCAGTACTTC. Protein product: CASSIWGRGEETQYF.

A note on this clonotype: A much larger clone differs from this one at a single base, so this may be a read error. The chain joins TRBV15 to TRBJ2-5, with 8 bases aligning to TRBD2. Germline assignment: CDR1 LNHNV and CDR2 YYDKDF (reference sequence). CDR3 length: 16 amino acids. CDR3 DNA: TGTGTCACCAGCAGAGCGGTTAGCGGGAACCAAGAGACCCAGTACTTC. Translating gives CVTSRAVSGNQETQYF.

In its sample, this clonotype is medium-sized. The J gene is TRBJ2-6, the V gene TRBV19; TRBD1 aligns across 10 bases. The ends lost 9 bases at V and 2 bases at J; junction bases unmatched: 10. The CDR3 spans 17 residues. The germline V gene encodes CDR1 LNHDA and CDR2 SQIVND (reference sequence). The CDR3 reads CASAFGTGAAGANVLTF. The CDR3 nucleotides are TGTGCCAGCGCCTTCGGGACAGGGGCTGCTGGGGCCAACGTCCTGACTTTC.

The J gene is TRBJ1-1, the V gene TRBV11-1, with D unresolved. CDR3 length: 15 amino acids. V lost 6 bases, J lost 5 bases, and 19 bases lay in between. CDR1 and CDR2 (germline): SGHAT, FQDESV (reference sequence). The CDR3 sequence: CASSLSTEVFTEAFF. CDR3 nucleotides: TGTGCCAGCAGTCTTTCCACTGAGGTTTTTACTGAAGCTTTCTTT.

This clonotype is classed as medium-sized (0.01 to 0.1%). The chain recombines TRBV6-5 with TRBJ2-1; D is unclear. Germline CDR1 and CDR2: MNHEY and SVGAGI. The CDR3 covers 13 residues. The V end was cut by 6 bases, the J end by 9 bases, with 15 bases between. The CDR3 reads CASRFDGFSEQFF. The CDR3 DNA reads TGTGCCAGCAGATTCGACGGCTTTAGTGAGCAGTTCTTC.

Only a few counts were recorded for this clonotype. The chain links TRBV11-3 to TRBJ2-3; D gene uncertain. Trimming removed 0 bases from V and 9 bases from J, with 10 bases in between. CDR1 and CDR2 from the germline V gene are SGHNT and YENEEA. There are 13 residues in the CDR3. The CDR3 sequence is CASSLETSDTQYF. The CDR3 region has the DNA TGTGCCAGCAGCTTAGAGACGTCGGACACGCAGTATTTT. Supplemented by reference TRBV11-3 and TRBJ2-3, the full variable domain reads EAGVVQSPRYKIIEKKQPVAFWCNPISGHNTLYWYLQNLGQGPELLIRYENEEAVDDSQLPKDRFSAERLKGVDSTLKIQPAELGDSAVYLCASSLETSDTQYFGPGTRLTVL.

Many counts were recorded for this clonotype. V gene TRBV5-4 combines with J gene TRBJ2-6; D possibly corresponds to TRBD1 (5 bases). This CDR3 contains 16 residues. Trimming removed 4 bases from V and 4 bases from J, with 15 bases in between. Germline V gene data show CDR1 as SGHNT and CDR2 as YYREEE (reference sequence). In DNA form, the CDR3 reads TGTGCCAGCAGCGCCCCAGGGCGGACCGGGGCCAACGTCCTGACTTTC. Amino acid sequence: CASSAPGRTGANVLTF.